These T cell receptor beta chains were read from a single sample in a study of immune cell composition in non-small cell lung cancer. The assay was immunoSEQ multiplex PCR, and TCRdb's table has in-frame clones only and misses some. The sample holds about 1,500 clones; just under 80% are singletons and the top ten take approximately 10%. The material sequenced was lung tumor tissue. The receptors originated from a human donor with non-small cell lung cancer. The CDR3 runs from the conserved cysteine through the conserved F or W. A D gene is named only where the DNA matches it firmly. Only part of the rows carry a size: once, few, many, or a class if the clone is expanded.

TRBV11-3	-	once	TRBJ1-1	TGTGCCAGCAGCTTAGGCGGACGACAGAGGAACACTGAAGCTTTCTTT	CASSLGGRQRNTEAFF
TRBV18	TRBD1	-	TRBJ2-3	TGTGCCAGCTCACCAGGGACAGGCACAGATACGCAGTATTTT	CASSPGTGTDTQYF
TRBV5-1	TRBD2	-	TRBJ2-1	TGCGCCAGCAGCTCGTCGGGCGGGGGGGCACATGAGCAGTTCTTC	CASSSSGGGAHEQFF
TRBV6-5	TRBD2	-	TRBJ2-7	TGTGCCAGCAGACTCCCCGGGGGGGCCTTCGAGCAGTACTTC	CASRLPGGAFEQYF
TRBV5-6	TRBD2	-	TRBJ2-2	TGTGCCAGCAGCTTGAAACTAGCGGGGGGGGACACCGGGGAGCTGTTTTTT	CASSLKLAGGDTGELFF
TRBV11-2	TRBD1	once	TRBJ2-5	TGTGCCAGCAGCCGGACAGGGGGTGTGGGGTCCCAGTACTTC	CASSRTGGVGSQYF
TRBV11-1	TRBD1	-	TRBJ1-2	TGTGCCAGCTCGCCGGGACAGGGTGCCGGGGCCCTCTATGGCTACACCTTC	CASSPGQGAGALYGYTF
TRBV27	TRBD1	once	TRBJ1-2	TGTGCCAGCAGTTTATCCCAGGGGGCGCGCTATGGCTACACCTTC	CASSLSQGARYGYTF
TRBV27	-	-	TRBJ2-6	TGTGCCAGCAGGCCTTTAGGGGTCTCCCAATCTGGGGCCAACGTCCTGACTTTC	CASRPLGVSQSGANVLTF
TRBV7-9	TRBD1	few	TRBJ1-5	TGTGCCAGCAGCCCCGGACAGGGTGGGCAGCCCCAGCATTTT	CASSPGQGGQPQHF
TRBV4-3	-	-	TRBJ1-4	TGCGCCAGCAGCCAGACAGTCTTTAATGAAAAACTGTTTTTT	CASSQTVFNEKLFF
TRBV5-1	TRBD2	-	TRBJ2-5	TGCGCCAGCAGCAGCGGGACTAGCGGGGGGCGACGAGAGACCCAGTACTTC	CASSSGTSGGRRETQYF
TRBV2	-	-	TRBJ2-2	TGTGCCAGCAGTGTAGAGCCAGGGGAGCTGTTTTTT	CASSVEPGELFF
TRBV6-1	TRBD1	once	TRBJ1-1	TGTGCCAGCAGGGACAGGGGCCGAAACACTGAAGCTTTCTTT	CASRDRGRNTEAFF
TRBV18	TRBD1	-	TRBJ2-5	TGTGCCAGCTCAAGATCCGGGACAGGGGGAGGAGAGACCCAGTACTTC	CASSRSGTGGGETQYF
TRBV19	TRBD2	-	TRBJ2-1	TGTGCCAGTAGTATTGGTCTAGCGGGGGAAGACTATGAGCAGTTCTTC	CASSIGLAGEDYEQFF
TRBV5-5	-	-	TRBJ2-7	TGTGCCAGCAGCTGGCAGGCGGGCTACGAGCAGTACTTC	CASSWQAGYEQYF
TRBV5-6	-	-	TRBJ1-6	TGTGCCAGCAGCTTGGACAGGCCTTATAATTCACCCCTCCACTTT	CASSLDRPYNSPLHF
TRBV25-1	-	-	TRBJ2-3	TGTGCCATCGGGGTGGCAGCGGCAAATACGCAGTATTTT	CAIGVAAANTQYF
TRBV4-1	TRBD1	-	TRBJ1-2	TGCGCCAGCAGCCCCGGAGGGACAGGGGAAGCGGGCTACACCTTC	CASSPGGTGEAGYTF
TRBV7-2	-	large	TRBJ2-1	TGTGCCAGCAGCTTAGAGAGCTCCTACAATGAGCAGTTCTTC	CASSLESSYNEQFF
TRBV7-9	TRBD1	few	TRBJ2-7	TGTGCCAGCAGCTTCGCCTACCCAGGGGGTAGCTCGGGGGAGCAGTACTTC	CASSFAYPGGSSGEQYF
TRBV7-3	-	-	TRBJ1-3	TGTGCCAGCAGCTTAAACGCGGGTGCGGCGGACACCATATATTTT	CASSLNAGAADTIYF
TRBV7-9	-	once	TRBJ1-3	TGTGCCAGCAGTTTACAGGGTCCCTGGGAAAACACCATATATTTT	CASSLQGPWENTIYF
TRBV7-2	-	-	TRBJ2-1	TGTGCCAGCAGCTTATCGGCGGATTCGGTTGAGCAGTTCTTC	CASSLSADSVEQFF
TRBV19	TRBD2	-	TRBJ2-3	TGTGCCAGTAGCCCCCGGGGGGTGGATACGCAGTATTTT	CASSPRGVDTQYF
TRBV27	TRBD1	few	TRBJ1-5	TGTGCCAGCAGTCCAACAGGGGTCGACGATCAGCCCCAGCATTTT	CASSPTGVDDQPQHF
TRBV19	-	-	TRBJ2-2	TGTGCCAGTCGTGAGGCAGTCAGCACCGGGGAGCTGTTTTTT	CASREAVSTGELFF
TRBV11-3	TRBD2	-	TRBJ2-3	TGTGCCAGCAGCTTTAAGCGGGGGGGCTGGGATACGCAGTATTTT	CASSFKRGGWDTQYF
TRBV30	-	-	TRBJ2-1	TGTGCCTGGAGTATCGGGGTCCCGGGGAATGAGCAGTTCTTC	CAWSIGVPGNEQFF
TRBV5-1	-	-	TRBJ2-2	TGCGCCAGCAGCTTGGGGTCGAACTCCAACACCGGGGAGCTGTTTTTT	CASSLGSNSNTGELFF
TRBV7-2	TRBD1	-	TRBJ1-5	TGTGCCAGCAGCTCCGGGACAGGGGGGGTTCAGCCCCAGCATTTT	CASSSGTGGVQPQHF
TRBV5-4	-	-	TRBJ2-1	TGTGCCAGCAGCTTGGGGACAGCCCGATACAATGAGCAGTTCTTC	CASSLGTARYNEQFF
TRBV2	-	-	TRBJ2-7	TGTGCCAGCAGTGCCGGCCAGGCCTACGAGCAGTACTTC	CASSAGQAYEQYF
TRBV7-9	TRBD1	-	TRBJ2-7	TGTGCCAGCAGCTTAGGGGCAGGGGGCGACGAGCAGTACTTC	CASSLGAGGDEQYF
TRBV28	-	-	TRBJ2-2	TGTGCCAGCAGTTCGGGACAGAACACCGGGGAGCTGTTTTTT	CASSSGQNTGELFF
TRBV19	-	-	TRBJ2-7	TGTGCCAGTAGTATCTCCGATACCGGGGAGCAGTACTTC	CASSISDTGEQYF
TRBV29-1	-	-	TRBJ2-3	TGCAGCGTTGCAAAACAGAACCGGGACTTAGGGATGGCAGATACGCAGTATTTT	CSVAKQNRDLGMADTQYF
TRBV25-1	-	-	TRBJ2-3	TGTGCCAGCAGTGAATGGGGGCTGGGAGATACGCAGTATTTT	CASSEWGLGDTQYF
TRBV7-2	-	-	TRBJ2-7	TGTGCCAGCAGCTTAGGGCAGGGCACCTACGAGCAGTACTTC	CASSLGQGTYEQYF
TRBV5-4	-	-	TRBJ2-5	TGTGCCAGCAGCCAAGGCAGGGATGTAGAGACCCAGTACTTC	CASSQGRDVETQYF
TRBV10-3	-	-	TRBJ2-5	TGTGCCATCAGTGACGGAGAGACCCAGTACTTC	CAISDGETQYF
TRBV5-1	TRBD1	few	TRBJ1-2	TGCGCCAGCAGCTTGTCCGGGGAACAGGGGGCGGACTATGGCTACACCTTC	CASSLSGEQGADYGYTF
TRBV29-1	-	once	TRBJ1-4	TGCAGCGTTGAACAGGGAGGTAATGAAAAACTGTTTTTT	CSVEQGGNEKLFF
TRBV19	TRBD1	once	TRBJ2-7	TGTGCCAGTAGTATCCGGACAGGGGGTTCCTACGAGCAGTACTTC	CASSIRTGGSYEQYF
TRBV2	-	once	TRBJ1-2	TGTGCCAGCATAAGGGACTACGGCTACACCTTC	CASIRDYGYTF
TRBV5-4	-	-	TRBJ1-2	TGTGCCAGCAGCGTCCCGGGAGGGGATCGAGGGGTGGGCTACACCTTC	CASSVPGGDRGVGYTF
TRBV2	-	-	TRBJ2-3	TGTGCCAGCAGTGAAATCCGGTTGACAGATACGCAGTATTTT	CASSEIRLTDTQYF
TRBV5-1	-	-	TRBJ2-3	TGCGCCAGCAGCTTGGAGGCGGGCTCGGATACGCAGTATTTT	CASSLEAGSDTQYF
TRBV6-5	-	-	TRBJ2-7	TGTGCCAGCAGCGCAGGGCCTGGGCCCTTCGAGCAGTACTTC	CASSAGPGPFEQYF
TRBV27	-	-	TRBJ1-1	TGTGCCAGCACGAGTCTACAGGTTGGCACTGAAGCTTTCTTT	CASTSLQVGTEAFF
TRBV18	-	few	TRBJ1-6	TGTGCCAGCTCACCAGGAGGGGACGGATCACCCCTCCACTTT	CASSPGGDGSPLHF
TRBV9	-	-	TRBJ2-5	TGTGCCAGCAGCCCGCACGAGATACAAGAGACCCAGTACTTC	CASSPHEIQETQYF
TRBV19	TRBD1	-	TRBJ1-1	TGTGCCAGTAGTATGGGGACAGGTTGGGGCACTGAAGCTTTCTTT	CASSMGTGWGTEAFF
TRBV2	TRBD1	-	TRBJ1-2	TGTGCCAGCAGTGAAGTAAAGGGGGCACTCTATGGCTACACCTTC	CASSEVKGALYGYTF